The 2 T cell receptor beta chains presented below share a single source sample, sequenced in a study of T cell responses to AZD1222 COVID-19 vaccine. The table came from immunoSEQ multiplex PCR; TCRdb's copy has only in-frame clones and leaves some out. The sample gives 55,000 to 80,000 clones, over 70% of which show up once; about 14% is in the top ten. The specimen comprised peripheral blood, sampled on day 0 of AZD1222 vaccination. The receptors derive from an adult in good health.

The V call is TRBV7-9, the J call TRBJ1-1, with D perhaps matching TRBD1 (6 bases). The CDR3 spans 15 residues. CDR1 and CDR2 from the germline V gene are SEHNR and FQNEAQ (reference sequence). V was cut by 1 base and J by 5 bases, with 14 bases left in between. The CDR3 sequence is CASSLGSGVQTEAFF. For the CDR3, the DNA is TGTGCCAGCAGCTTAGGGTCAGGGGTCCAAACTGAAGCTTTCTTT. Drawing the rest from reference TRBV7-9 and TRBJ1-1, the complete variable domain is DTGVSQNPRHKITKRGQNVTFRCDPISEHNRLYWYRQTLGQGPEFLTYFQNEAQLEKSRLLSDRFSAERPKGSFSTLEIQRTEQGDSAMYLCASSLGSGVQTEAFFGQGTRLTVV.

This chain links TRBV3-1 (or the pseudogene TRBV3-2) with TRBJ2-1; the match to TRBD2 covers 7 bases. The CDR3 totals 16 residues. The trim removed 5 bases at V and 0 bases at J, leaving 7 bases unmatched. Germline V CDR1 and CDR2: LGHDT, YNNKEL (reference sequence). CDR3 region: CASSFGGGSSYNEQFF. CDR3 DNA sequence: TGTGCCAGCAGCTTTGGGGGGGGGAGCTCCTACAATGAGCAGTTCTTC.